This T cell receptor beta chain is drawn from a study of cytomegalovirus exposure and HLA in healthy donors. Study observations and caveats: Researchers reported in a later analysis that common viral pathogens appeared linked to several top clusters.

Germline CDR1 reads SGHDN; CDR2 reads FVKESK. This CDR3 comprises 14 residues. The V and J ends lost 7 bases and 7 bases respectively, with 19 bases between them. A remark on this clone: Its antigen remains unidentified.

The PCR had 60 Vbeta and 13 Jbeta primers. Generated by immunoSEQ multiplex PCR, the TCRdb table keeps only in-frame clones and is missing some. The table has around 150,000 clones, over 70% seen once. The chain has TRBV14 and TRBJ1-2; D remains unclear. Sequencing was carried out using PBMCs. The source is a man aged 40-49 years in good health and CMV-seropositive. Written as DNA, the CDR3 is TGTGCCAGCACACCGAGCGATCGAATTCTTGGCTACACCTTC. Protein: CASTPSDRILGYTF.